A selection of T cell receptor beta chains follows, all from one sample in a study of blood T cell repertoires in COVID-19. Libraries were prepared by immunoSEQ multiplex PCR; TCRdb keeps only in-frame clonotypes and omits some of them. The repertoire holds around 160,000 clones, around 84% seen once, with about 38% in the top ten. Sequencing was carried out using peripheral blood. Source of these receptors: a human donor in a cohort sampled during active COVID-19. CDR3s include the opening cysteine and the closing phenylalanine or tryptophan. D genes are given only for firm matches. The listing skips clone size in some rows; elsewhere it reads once, few, many or a size class.

abundance: few
v_gene: TRBV2
j_gene: TRBJ1-2
d_gene: TRBD1
CDR3nt: TGTGCCAGCAGTCCCACGCAGGGGGATGGCTACACCTTC
CDR3aa: CASSPTQGDGYTF

abundance: -
v_gene: TRBV4-1
j_gene: TRBJ1-5
d_gene: -
CDR3nt: TGCGCCAGCAGTCCTCGGACTGGTAGCAATCAGCCCCAGCATTTT
CDR3aa: CASSPRTGSNQPQHF

abundance: -
v_gene: TRBV9
j_gene: TRBJ1-3
d_gene: -
CDR3nt: TGTGCCAGCAGCGTAGGGCAACCCTCTGGAAACACCATATATTTT
CDR3aa: CASSVGQPSGNTIYF

abundance: -
v_gene: TRBV19
j_gene: TRBJ1-2
d_gene: -
CDR3nt: TGTGCCAGTACGGCGAGGGCAGGTTATGGCTACACCTTC
CDR3aa: CASTARAGYGYTF

abundance: many
v_gene: TRBV7-2
j_gene: TRBJ1-1
d_gene: -
CDR3nt: TGTGCCAGCAGCCTAAGGCGGCCGGGAGGGGACACTGAAGCTTTCTTT
CDR3aa: CASSLRRPGGDTEAFF

abundance: -
v_gene: TRBV5-4
j_gene: TRBJ1-1
d_gene: -
CDR3nt: TGTGCCAGCAGCTTTGCGGGAAACACTGAAGCTTTCTTT
CDR3aa: CASSFAGNTEAFF

abundance: -
v_gene: TRBV13
j_gene: TRBJ2-2
d_gene: TRBD1
CDR3nt: TGTGCCAGCAGCTTTTATTTCCAGAACAGGGGGAACACCGGGGAGCTGTTTTTT
CDR3aa: CASSFYFQNRGNTGELFF

abundance: -
v_gene: TRBV19
j_gene: TRBJ1-5
d_gene: TRBD1
CDR3nt: TGTGCCAGTAGTATGGGGACAGGGCATCAGCCCCAGCATTTT
CDR3aa: CASSMGTGHQPQHF

abundance: -
v_gene: TRBV7-9
j_gene: TRBJ2-1
d_gene: -
CDR3nt: TGTGCCAGCAGCTCACCGACAGTGAATGAGCAGTTCTTC
CDR3aa: CASSSPTVNEQFF

abundance: -
v_gene: TRBV5-6
j_gene: TRBJ1-4
d_gene: -
CDR3nt: TGTGCCAGCAGCCCTCGTCGGGGGTTTAATGAAAAACTGTTTTTT
CDR3aa: CASSPRRGFNEKLFF

abundance: few
v_gene: TRBV28
j_gene: TRBJ2-2
d_gene: -
CDR3nt: TGTGCCAGCCGGAGGAACTCCGCGAACACCGGGGAGCTGTTTTTT
CDR3aa: CASRRNSANTGELFF

abundance: once
v_gene: TRBV3-1/TRBV3-2
j_gene: TRBJ1-1
d_gene: -
CDR3nt: TGTGCCAGCAGTCGTCCGAACACTGAAGCTTTCTTT
CDR3aa: CASSRPNTEAFF

abundance: -
v_gene: TRBV4-3
j_gene: TRBJ2-7
d_gene: -
CDR3nt: TGCGCCAGCAGCCAAGACCCCCCACCGGGCGAGCAGTACTTC
CDR3aa: CASSQDPPPGEQYF

abundance: -
v_gene: TRBV28
j_gene: TRBJ1-6
d_gene: -
CDR3nt: TGTGCCAGCACCTCACACATTAATTCACCCCTCCACTTT
CDR3aa: CASTSHINSPLHF

abundance: -
v_gene: TRBV5-1
j_gene: TRBJ2-5
d_gene: -
CDR3nt: TGCGCCAGCAGCTTGGTCGAGGGCGCGGAGACCCAGTACTTC
CDR3aa: CASSLVEGAETQYF

abundance: -
v_gene: TRBV9
j_gene: TRBJ1-1
d_gene: -
CDR3nt: TGTGCCAGCAGCCCTCCGGCGGGCCACCTTTCGGACACTGAAGCTTTCTTT
CDR3aa: CASSPPAGHLSDTEAFF

abundance: -
v_gene: TRBV25-1
j_gene: TRBJ2-2
d_gene: -
CDR3nt: TGTGCCAGCACCCAGGAGGGAACCGGGGAGCTGTTTTTT
CDR3aa: CASTQEGTGELFF

abundance: -
v_gene: TRBV4-3
j_gene: TRBJ2-7
d_gene: -
CDR3nt: TGCGCCAGCAGCCAAGTCGGAACAGCAGCCTACGAGCAGTACTTC
CDR3aa: CASSQVGTAAYEQYF

abundance: few
v_gene: TRBV21-1
j_gene: TRBJ2-5
d_gene: -
CDR3nt: TGTGCCAGCAGCACCGTCTGTACCGGGTGGGAGACCCAGTACTTC
CDR3aa: CASSTVCTGWETQYF

abundance: -
v_gene: TRBV10-3
j_gene: TRBJ2-3
d_gene: -
CDR3nt: TGTGCCATCAGTGAGGGGGGCCGGGGAGATACGCAGTATTTT
CDR3aa: CAISEGGRGDTQYF

abundance: -
v_gene: TRBV7-2
j_gene: TRBJ1-1
d_gene: -
CDR3nt: TGTGCCAGCAGCTCCATTGGGGAGAGGAACACTGAAGCTTTCTTT
CDR3aa: CASSSIGERNTEAFF

abundance: -
v_gene: TRBV27
j_gene: TRBJ2-4
d_gene: -
CDR3nt: TGTGCCAGCAGTCCACTATTCGGCACGAATCCCCAAAACATTCAGTACTTC
CDR3aa: CASSPLFGTNPQNIQYF

abundance: -
v_gene: TRBV5-6
j_gene: TRBJ2-5
d_gene: TRBD2
CDR3nt: TGTGCCAGCAGCTTGGATTTAGCGGGGGGTGGGACCCAGTACTTC
CDR3aa: CASSLDLAGGGTQYF

abundance: -
v_gene: TRBV3-1/TRBV3-2
j_gene: TRBJ2-2
d_gene: TRBD1
CDR3nt: TGTGCCAGCAGCCATCAGGGGGTCGACACCGGGGAGCTGTTTTTT
CDR3aa: CASSHQGVDTGELFF

abundance: -
v_gene: TRBV4-2
j_gene: TRBJ1-4
d_gene: -
CDR3nt: TGTGCCAGCAGCCAAGAACAGGCAAATGAAAAACTGTTTTTT
CDR3aa: CASSQEQANEKLFF

abundance: -
v_gene: TRBV21-1
j_gene: TRBJ1-5
d_gene: -
CDR3nt: TGTGCCAGCAGCAAAGCAGGCAGGGTCGGGCAGCCCCAGCATTTT
CDR3aa: CASSKAGRVGQPQHF

abundance: -
v_gene: TRBV20-1
j_gene: TRBJ2-3
d_gene: -
CDR3nt: TGCAGTGCTAGAGTCGCAGATACGCAGTATTTT
CDR3aa: CSARVADTQYF

abundance: -
v_gene: TRBV6-5
j_gene: TRBJ2-2
d_gene: -
CDR3nt: TGTGCCAGCAGGAAGGAGGGGGCGCGGACCGGGGAGCTGTTTTTT
CDR3aa: CASRKEGARTGELFF

abundance: -
v_gene: TRBV11-3
j_gene: TRBJ2-3
d_gene: -
CDR3nt: TGTGCCAGCCGTGGAAACAGGGCCACAGATACGCAGTATTTT
CDR3aa: CASRGNRATDTQYF

abundance: -
v_gene: TRBV5-1
j_gene: TRBJ2-5
d_gene: TRBD1
CDR3nt: TGCGCCAGCAGCTTACAAGGACAGGGGGCAACGGAGACCCAGTACTTC
CDR3aa: CASSLQGQGATETQYF

abundance: -
v_gene: TRBV28
j_gene: TRBJ2-7
d_gene: TRBD1
CDR3nt: TGTGCCAGCAGGTTTCGCCCAGGGACCGGGACAGGGGCCACCTACGAGCAGTACTTC
CDR3aa: CASRFRPGTGTGATYEQYF

abundance: -
v_gene: TRBV7-7
j_gene: TRBJ2-1
d_gene: TRBD2
CDR3nt: TGTGCCAGCAGCTTAGGTCGCGGGGGGGCGCGGGAGCAGTTCTTC
CDR3aa: CASSLGRGGAREQFF

abundance: once
v_gene: TRBV30
j_gene: TRBJ2-7
d_gene: TRBD1
CDR3nt: TGTGCCTGGAGTCGAGGGGGCCTGAGCTACGAGCAGTACTTC
CDR3aa: CAWSRGGLSYEQYF

abundance: -
v_gene: TRBV7-3
j_gene: TRBJ2-7
d_gene: TRBD2
CDR3nt: TGTGCCAGCAGCCCCGGGAGGGGACAGCAGTACTTC
CDR3aa: CASSPGRGQQYF

abundance: -
v_gene: TRBV9
j_gene: TRBJ2-2
d_gene: -
CDR3nt: TGTGCCAGCAGCGCCCAGGGTTCCGGGGAGCTGTTTTTT
CDR3aa: CASSAQGSGELFF

abundance: -
v_gene: TRBV12-3/TRBV12-4
j_gene: TRBJ1-4
d_gene: -
CDR3nt: TGTGCCAGCAGCCCCAGGGGATCTGAAAAACTGTTTTTT
CDR3aa: CASSPRGSEKLFF

abundance: -
v_gene: TRBV5-1
j_gene: TRBJ2-3
d_gene: -
CDR3nt: TGCGCCAGCAGCTTGGGTCTGACAGATACGCAGTATTTT
CDR3aa: CASSLGLTDTQYF

abundance: -
v_gene: TRBV5-1
j_gene: TRBJ2-7
d_gene: -
CDR3nt: TGCGCCAGCAGCTTATTCGGTATTGGGCAGGGGTCCTACGAGCAGTACTTC
CDR3aa: CASSLFGIGQGSYEQYF

abundance: -
v_gene: TRBV9
j_gene: TRBJ2-5
d_gene: -
CDR3nt: TGTGCCAGCAGCCTTTCCGCGGCCCCTGAGACCCAGTACTTC
CDR3aa: CASSLSAAPETQYF

abundance: -
v_gene: TRBV7-8
j_gene: TRBJ1-6
d_gene: TRBD1
CDR3nt: TGTGCCAGCAGCTCCGATGTGGGACAGGGGAATTCACCCCTCCACTTT
CDR3aa: CASSSDVGQGNSPLHF

abundance: -
v_gene: TRBV9
j_gene: TRBJ1-4
d_gene: -
CDR3nt: TGTGCCAGCAGCGTAGGCAGGCACGAAAAACTGTTTTTT
CDR3aa: CASSVGRHEKLFF

abundance: -
v_gene: TRBV5-8
j_gene: TRBJ2-7
d_gene: TRBD1
CDR3nt: TGTGCCAGCAGCTTGGTTGGGACAGACTACGAGCAGTACTTC
CDR3aa: CASSLVGTDYEQYF

abundance: -
v_gene: TRBV11-3
j_gene: TRBJ2-7
d_gene: -
CDR3nt: TGTGCCAGCAGGTACGGAGCAATTTCACTAAGATCCTACGAGCAGTACTTC
CDR3aa: CASRYGAISLRSYEQYF

abundance: -
v_gene: TRBV3-1/TRBV3-2
j_gene: TRBJ1-2
d_gene: -
CDR3nt: TGTGCCAGCAGCCAGGCCTATGGCTACACCTTC
CDR3aa: CASSQAYGYTF

abundance: -
v_gene: TRBV6-5
j_gene: TRBJ2-7
d_gene: TRBD1
CDR3nt: TGTGCCAGCAGCCGTCCCGGGACAGCGCTCAGGGAGCAGTACTTC
CDR3aa: CASSRPGTALREQYF

abundance: once
v_gene: TRBV5-1
j_gene: TRBJ1-5
d_gene: -
CDR3nt: TGCGCCAGCAGCCCCGGGTACAGCAATCAGCCCCAGCATTTT
CDR3aa: CASSPGYSNQPQHF

abundance: -
v_gene: TRBV4-1
j_gene: TRBJ2-1
d_gene: -
CDR3nt: TGCGCCAGCAGCCAAGACGGCAGGAGGGACCGGGATGAGCAGTTCTTC
CDR3aa: CASSQDGRRDRDEQFF

abundance: -
v_gene: TRBV19
j_gene: TRBJ2-3
d_gene: TRBD2
CDR3nt: TGTGCCAGTAGTATAGGGCTAGCGGGGTTGGAGTATTTT
CDR3aa: CASSIGLAGLEYF

abundance: -
v_gene: TRBV5-1
j_gene: TRBJ2-1
d_gene: TRBD2
CDR3nt: TGCGCCAGCAGCTTGGTTACTAGCGGGGGGGCAGGTGAGCAGTTCTTC
CDR3aa: CASSLVTSGGAGEQFF

abundance: -
v_gene: TRBV4-1
j_gene: TRBJ2-7
d_gene: TRBD1
CDR3nt: TGCGCCAGCAGCTTTCAGCCGGGACAGAGACGCTACGAGCAGTACTTC
CDR3aa: CASSFQPGQRRYEQYF

abundance: -
v_gene: TRBV7-2
j_gene: TRBJ2-5
d_gene: -
CDR3nt: TGTGCCAGCAGCTTGAACGGGGTTGAGACCCAGTACTTC
CDR3aa: CASSLNGVETQYF

abundance: -
v_gene: TRBV14
j_gene: TRBJ1-2
d_gene: TRBD1
CDR3nt: TGTGCCAGCAGCCCAGGAACAGGGGTGTACGGCTACACCTTC
CDR3aa: CASSPGTGVYGYTF

abundance: -
v_gene: TRBV6-1
j_gene: TRBJ1-2
d_gene: TRBD1
CDR3nt: TGTGCCAGCAGTGAAGGGACAGGGGGTCGTGGCTACACCTTC
CDR3aa: CASSEGTGGRGYTF